What follows is one T cell receptor (beta chain) and its context. The data stem from a study of blood T cell repertoires in COVID-19. For the study at large: COVID-19 samples from acute and convalescent phases originated in the United States, Italy and Spain. Sources were T cells, B-cell-depleted T cells, or PBMCs; the material itself was cDNA or gDNA.

Methods used by the authors: Reference gene primers were amplified, and this amplification served to estimate nucleated cell counts. The table came from immunoSEQ multiplex PCR; TCRdb's copy has only in-frame clones and leaves some out. D and trimming were read from the DNA, whereas the V and J calls and clone size are those reported in that table. The table shows approximately 120,000 clones, with about 79% occurring only once. In germline, CDR1 is MDHEN, CDR2 SYDVKM. V was clipped by 7 bases and J by 5 bases; unmatched bases: 6. The CDR3 runs 14 residues. The chain has TRBV28 and TRBJ2-7; 12 positions agree with TRBD1. The TCR originated in a man between 35 and 55 years old with active or convalescent COVID-19. What was sequenced was peripheral blood. CDR3 region: CASTPGQGANEQYF. DNA for the CDR3: TGTGCCAGCACTCCGGGACAGGGGGCCAACGAGCAGTACTTC.